The 17 T cell receptor beta chains given below trace back to one sample, sequenced in a study of T cell repertoires in cytomegalovirus infection. TCRdb ran MiXCR on the reads and lists one entry per CDR3 protein. Of hundreds of thousands of distinct CDR3 sequences in the sample, under 45% were seen once. These receptors have no known antigen. Sequencing was performed on cultured PBMCs, taken from culture after CMV antigen stimulation. Receptors originate from a human donor in good health (CMV status not recorded). Some clones in this sample may be carry-over from other donors' samples.

The sample holds a few counts of this clonotype. V usage is TRBV10-3 and J usage is TRBJ2-7; TRBD1 matches 7 bases. There are 14 residues in the CDR3. Germline V gene sequence: CDR1 ENHRY, CDR2 SYGVKD. V lost 7 bases to trimming and J lost 3 bases; unmatched junction nucleotides: 9. DNA for the CDR3: TGTGCCATCACTTTAGGGACAGTAAGCTACGAGCAGTACTTC. Translation: CAITLGTVSYEQYF.

The V and J genes are TRBV7-8 and TRBJ2-3; TRBD2 matches at 8 bases. V was clipped by 8 bases and J by 2 bases; unmatched bases: 9. This CDR3 comprises 15 residues. Germline lookup yields CDR1 SGHVS and CDR2 FQNEAQ. The CDR3 region has the DNA TGTGCCAGCCTTACGGGGGGGGCCTCCACAGATACGCAGTATTTT. Translating it yields CASLTGGASTDTQYF.

This clonotype was observed a few times. The rearrangement links TRBV7-2 to TRBJ2-1; weak D call: TRBD1 (5 bases). Per the germline V gene, CDR1 is SGHTA and CDR2 is FQGNSA. The CDR3 is 13 amino acids. Trimming stripped 2 bases from V and 10 bases from J, with 12 bases between. CDR3 bases: TGTGCCAGCAGCTTAAACGCCCCAGGGGAGCAGTTCTTC. Translating it yields CASSLNAPGEQFF.

The V call is TRBV19, the J call TRBJ1-2; perhaps TRBD1 as D (5 bases). The CDR3 totals 15 residues. From germline, CDR1 is LNHDA and CDR2 SQIVND (reference sequence). V was shortened by 5 bases and J by 0 bases, with 13 bases between the two germline ends. DNA of the CDR3: TGTGCCAGTAGTCCTCCGGGACGGACTAACTATGGCTACACCTTC. Its protein is CASSPPGRTNYGYTF.

This clonotype came up a few times. The gene calls are TRBV7-2 and TRBJ2-5, with a possible D match to TRBD1 (5 bases). This CDR3 is 16 amino acids long. V was cut by 4 bases and J by 2 bases, with 17 bases left in between. CDR1 and CDR2 (germline): SGHTA, FQGNSA. CDR3 DNA sequence: TGTGCCAGCAGCTCTATTGGGGCAGGGTTTCAAGAGACCCAGTACTTC. Encoded protein: CASSSIGAGFQETQYF.

This clonotype was detected only a few times. The chain carries TRBV7-2 and TRBJ1-1; unclear D gene. Germline CDR1 and CDR2: SGHTA and FQGNSA. CDR3 length equals 15 residues. V lost 4 bases and J lost 1, with 13 bases in between. CDR3 coding DNA: TGTGCCAGCAGCTCCTACCTGGGTGCGAACACTGAAGCTTTCTTT. Translation: CASSSYLGANTEAFF.

This clonotype was observed once. The chain has TRBV12-3 or TRBV12-4 and TRBJ1-1; TRBD1 matches 9 bases. CDR3 length equals 14 residues. Trimming took 5 bases from V and 7 from J; bases not matched to a gene: 8. CDR3 sequence: CASSQPGQGHEAFF. The CDR3 nucleotides are TGTGCCAGCAGTCAGCCGGGACAGGGTCATGAAGCTTTCTTT.

The J gene is TRBJ2-7, the V gene TRBV5-4; D is tentatively TRBD1 or TRBD2 (7 bases each). CDR1 and CDR2 from the germline V gene are SGHNT and YYREEE (reference sequence). V was trimmed by 7 bases and J by 4 bases, leaving 18 bases between them. This CDR3 spans 14 amino acids. CDR3 coding DNA: TGTGCCAGCCATCGCAGGGGGGGATCTTACGAGCAGTACTTC. Its translation is CASHRRGGSYEQYF.

The J gene is TRBJ1-1, the V gene TRBV6-6; D gene ambiguous. Trimming left V 10 bases short and J 3 bases short, with 18 bases between. In germline, CDR1 is MNHNY, CDR2 SVGAGI (reference sequence). The CDR3 loop spans 14 amino acids. The CDR3 DNA follows: TGTGCCACCGCCTCAGAGGACGAGGACACTGAAGCTTTCTTT. This gives the protein CATASEDEDTEAFF.

The V gene is TRBV6-5, the J gene TRBJ1-4; D call uncertain. Germline V CDR1 and CDR2: MNHEY, SVGAGI. The CDR3 loop spans 13 amino acids. V lost 0 bases and J lost 8, with 7 bases in between. The CDR3 DNA follows: TGTGCCAGCAGTTACTCGGCAAAAGAAAAACTGTTTTTT. The encoded protein is CASSYSAKEKLFF.

V is TRBV6-2 or TRBV6-3 and J is TRBJ2-4; D is perhaps TRBD2 (6 bases). The CDR3 spans 13 residues. V shed 5 bases and J shed 4 bases, with 9 bases lying between them. CDR1 is MNHEY and CDR2 is SVGEGT in the germline V gene. The CDR3: CASSPGLKNIQYF. In DNA form, the CDR3 reads TGTGCCAGCAGTCCGGGACTGAAAAACATTCAGTACTTC.

This rearrangement joins TRBV27 to TRBJ2-3, with 7 bases matching TRBD2. J was trimmed by 0 bases and V by 9 bases; bases with no gene match: 12. Germline V CDR1 and CDR2: MNHEY, SMNVEV (reference sequence). The CDR3 runs to 16 residues. This CDR3 reads CASADLGSGSTDTQYF. The CDR3 DNA reads TGTGCCAGTGCCGACTTGGGTAGCGGGAGCACAGATACGCAGTATTTT.

This clonotype appeared many times. The junction differs from germline at one of its ends, possibly a read error. The chain employs TRBV12-3 or TRBV12-4 and TRBJ1-2; D is ambiguous. The CDR3 has 12 residues. CDR3 coding DNA: TGTGCCAGCAGCTTAGATAGCTATGGCTACACCTTC. Its protein is CASSLDSYGYTF.

The chain employs TRBV6-5 and TRBJ2-7; D gene uncertain. This CDR3 contains 12 residues. The germline V gene encodes CDR1 MNHEY and CDR2 SVGAGI. The germline V and J ends were trimmed by 4 bases and 6 bases, with 10 bases remaining between them. The CDR3: CASSWVGGEQYF. CDR3 DNA: TGTGCCAGCAGTTGGGTGGGTGGCGAGCAGTACTTC.

V gene TRBV4-1 combines with J gene TRBJ1-1, with D perhaps matching TRBD1 (5 bases). CDR3 size: 15 residues. The V gene's germline CDR1 is MGHRA and CDR2 YSYEKL. V lost 0 bases and J 1 base, leaving 9 bases between the germline ends. As DNA, the CDR3 is TGCGCCAGCAGCCAAGAGGCAGGGACGAACACTGAAGCTTTCTTT. This gives the protein CASSQEAGTNTEAFF.

This chain uses TRBV6-2 or TRBV6-3 with TRBJ2-1; D is possibly TRBD1 (6 bases). With the DNA end fitting TRBJ2-7 better, the J assignment may be wrong. The germline V gene encodes CDR1 MNHEY and CDR2 SVGEGT. The CDR3 length is 15 residues. CDR3 sequence reads: CASSRTERADNEQYF. CDR3 sequence (DNA): TGTGCCAGCAGTAGGACAGAGAGGGCGGACAATGAGCAGTACTTC.

The genes are TRBV28 and TRBJ1-6; tentative D call: TRBD1 (5 bases). Germline-derived CDR1 and CDR2 are MDHEN and SYDVKM. CDR3 length: 18 amino acids. V lost 4 bases to trimming and J lost 0 bases, with 16 bases between them. For the CDR3, the DNA is TGTGCCAGCAGTTCAGGTCGGGGGAGAGGCTCCTATAATTCACCCCTCCACTTT. It specifies CASSSGRGRGSYNSPLHF.